This TCR beta chain is drawn from a study of shared clonotypes between healthy human individuals. Clones were sequenced by immunoSEQ multiplex PCR, and TCRdb holds only the in-frame ones, with some missing. The sample holds around 2.1 million clones; around 93% are singletons and the top ten take around 1.7%. Naive CD8 populations comprised CD45RO-negative cells positively selected for CCR7, excluding terminally differentiated effector memory CD45RA+ cells. The germline V gene encodes CDR1 SGHVS and CDR2 FQNEAQ. V shed 4 bases and J shed 0 bases, with 13 bases lying between them. The CDR3 runs 15 residues.

This receptor was obtained from a man aged 18 to 30 in good health. Some clones in this sample may be carry-over from other donors' samples. The material sequenced was naive CD8+ T cells from PBMCs. This chain connects TRBV7-8 to TRBJ2-7; D is perhaps TRBD1 (6 bases). CDR3: CASSSVRGSSYEQYF. The CDR3 coding sequence is TGTGCCAGCAGCTCCGTCAGGGGCAGCTCCTACGAGCAGTACTTC.